Sequencing of this T cell receptor (beta chain) was carried out in a study of blood T cell repertoires in COVID-19. Study at large: Donors in the United States, Italy and Spain gave samples during acute or convalescent COVID-19. In each case, the material was cDNA or gDNA derived from T cells, B-cell-depleted T cells, or PBMCs.

Recruited during active infection, patients (from Seattle) were subsequently followed longitudinally. Germline loops: CDR1 KGHSH, CDR2 LQKENI. V shed 2 bases and J shed 0 bases, with 9 bases lying between them. The CDR3 is made up of 15 amino acids. Per the study methods: Cell counts per sample came from amplifying reference gene primers. This table comes from immunoSEQ multiplex PCR, and its TCRdb copy is limited to in-frame clones, with some not included. The DNA gave D and trimming, while V, J and clone size come from that table. The sample has 300,000 to 400,000 clones; approximately 91% are singletons.

The clonotype was recovered from a woman aged 70-85 years with COVID-19, enrolled during active disease. Material for sequencing was peripheral blood. The V gene is TRBV18, the J gene TRBJ2-3, with D perhaps TRBD2 (7 bases). The CDR3 loop is CASSPRGGSTDTQYF. CDR3 DNA: TGTGCCAGCTCACCAAGGGGGGGCAGCACAGATACGCAGTATTTT.